These T cell receptor beta chains were read from a single sample in a study of T cells in Graves' hyperthyroidism and ophthalmopathy. TCRdb used MiXCR to reprocess the multiplex PCR reads, holding one entry per CDR3 protein. The table has hundreds of thousands of distinct CDR3 sequences, 14% seen once. The specimen was blood. These receptors all stem from a woman under 30 with Graves' hyperthyroidism. The conserved cysteine and the conserved F or W are not part of the CDR3 here. A row's size may be missing; if present it is once, few, many or a size class.

size: few
J: TRBJ2-2
V: TRBV7-9
CDR3: ASSGPGVAVTGELF

size: .
J: TRBJ2-2
V: TRBV7-9
CDR3: ASKASAPNTGELF

size: .
J: TRBJ2-2
V: TRBV6-5
CDR3: ASSYRINGELF

size: many
J: TRBJ2-3
V: TRBV6-1
CDR3: ASTRVKDTQY

size: .
J: TRBJ2-1
V: TRBV6-1
CDR3: ASSYSSVRNYNEQF

size: few
J: TRBJ2-7
V: TRBV5-4
CDR3: ASSNPSVMGSYEQY

size: few
J: TRBJ2-5
V: TRBV30
CDR3: AWSSGPRQETQY

size: many
J: TRBJ1-5
V: TRBV27
CDR3: ASSSTGKANQPQH

size: many
J: TRBJ2-7
V: TRBV27
CDR3: ASSYTGTAAYEQY

size: many
J: TRBJ1-2
V: TRBV29-1
CDR3: SVEANRGYT

size: few
J: TRBJ2-5
V: TRBV11-3
CDR3: ASSSSWSSGKETQY

size: .
J: TRBJ1-4
V: TRBV7-9
CDR3: ASSLGPGEKLF

size: many
J: TRBJ2-2
V: TRBV30
CDR3: AWRSNSNTGELF

size: few
J: TRBJ1-6
V: TRBV12-3/TRBV12-4
CDR3: ASSFNRVNSPLH

size: many
J: TRBJ2-7
V: TRBV7-8
CDR3: ASSLELTSLYEQY

size: few
J: TRBJ1-5
V: TRBV20-1
CDR3: SAWGWGAGNQH